The rows below give T cell receptor beta chains drawn from one sample of a study of cytomegalovirus exposure and HLA in healthy donors. Using immunoSEQ multiplex PCR, the repertoire was profiled, and TCRdb retains in-frame clones only, with some absent. The table has approximately 110,000 clones, about 80% seen once. Sequencing was performed on PBMCs. The source of these receptors is a female donor in good health and CMV-seropositive. CDR3s leave out the opening cysteine and the closing phenylalanine or tryptophan. Not all rows give a size; the values are once, few, many and, for expanded clones, a class.

j_gene: TRBJ2-1
v_gene: TRBV7-8
abundance: -
CDR3aa: ASSLGRSNEQF

j_gene: TRBJ2-7
v_gene: TRBV5-1
abundance: -
CDR3aa: ASSSSRDRGVYEQY

j_gene: TRBJ1-1
v_gene: TRBV20-1
abundance: -
CDR3aa: SATGTGSAF

j_gene: TRBJ2-5
v_gene: TRBV19
abundance: -
CDR3aa: ASNSGYTQETQY

j_gene: TRBJ2-5
v_gene: TRBV2
abundance: -
CDR3aa: ASSERQIQETQY

j_gene: TRBJ2-7
v_gene: TRBV7-3
abundance: -
CDR3aa: ASSLAGGPYEQY

j_gene: TRBJ2-1
v_gene: TRBV7-9
abundance: -
CDR3aa: ASSSLAGSRGEQF

j_gene: TRBJ2-7
v_gene: TRBV2
abundance: -
CDR3aa: ASSEAPQLRGDSYEQY

j_gene: TRBJ1-2
v_gene: TRBV28
abundance: once
CDR3aa: ASREQGVQQGYT

j_gene: TRBJ1-1
v_gene: TRBV18
abundance: -
CDR3aa: ASSPPGHSTEAF

j_gene: TRBJ1-1
v_gene: TRBV10-1
abundance: -
CDR3aa: ASGKIYNSGRSNSTYERAEAF

j_gene: TRBJ2-1
v_gene: TRBV4-1
abundance: once
CDR3aa: ASSQGRGPTNYNEQF

j_gene: TRBJ2-5
v_gene: TRBV19
abundance: -
CDR3aa: ASSSRAGEKQETQY

j_gene: TRBJ1-5
v_gene: TRBV12-5
abundance: few
CDR3aa: ASGTGGSNQPQH

j_gene: TRBJ2-5
v_gene: TRBV12-5
abundance: -
CDR3aa: ASGLVQLSGTSGSTVETQY

j_gene: TRBJ1-1
v_gene: TRBV13
abundance: once
CDR3aa: ASSFSVNTEAF

j_gene: TRBJ1-1
v_gene: TRBV5-1
abundance: -
CDR3aa: ASSPSPDSVNTEAF

j_gene: TRBJ1-3
v_gene: TRBV28
abundance: -
CDR3aa: ASSLGRISGNTIY

j_gene: TRBJ2-5
v_gene: TRBV19
abundance: -
CDR3aa: ASSIFRGNQETQY

j_gene: TRBJ1-2
v_gene: TRBV2
abundance: -
CDR3aa: ASSRDRVNYGYT

j_gene: TRBJ2-1
v_gene: TRBV27
abundance: few
CDR3aa: ASSLRGVRNEQF

j_gene: TRBJ2-5
v_gene: TRBV10-1
abundance: -
CDR3aa: ASSESGGLETQY

j_gene: TRBJ2-2
v_gene: TRBV29-1
abundance: -
CDR3aa: SVEPSGSGELF

j_gene: TRBJ2-2
v_gene: TRBV28
abundance: -
CDR3aa: ASSFFLQDSTGELF

j_gene: TRBJ1-5
v_gene: TRBV19
abundance: -
CDR3aa: ASSIGQGGKTQH

j_gene: TRBJ2-1
v_gene: TRBV11-3
abundance: -
CDR3aa: ASSAATGRKF

j_gene: TRBJ1-1
v_gene: TRBV2
abundance: few
CDR3aa: ASSDDRGRHEAF

j_gene: TRBJ2-7
v_gene: TRBV27
abundance: -
CDR3aa: ASRRTGRYEQY

j_gene: TRBJ1-5
v_gene: TRBV4-1
abundance: -
CDR3aa: ASSQDIRSGNQPQH

j_gene: TRBJ1-3
v_gene: TRBV6-6
abundance: -
CDR3aa: ASGVQGKSGNTIY

j_gene: TRBJ2-3
v_gene: TRBV25-1
abundance: -
CDR3aa: ASSKGQISTDTQY